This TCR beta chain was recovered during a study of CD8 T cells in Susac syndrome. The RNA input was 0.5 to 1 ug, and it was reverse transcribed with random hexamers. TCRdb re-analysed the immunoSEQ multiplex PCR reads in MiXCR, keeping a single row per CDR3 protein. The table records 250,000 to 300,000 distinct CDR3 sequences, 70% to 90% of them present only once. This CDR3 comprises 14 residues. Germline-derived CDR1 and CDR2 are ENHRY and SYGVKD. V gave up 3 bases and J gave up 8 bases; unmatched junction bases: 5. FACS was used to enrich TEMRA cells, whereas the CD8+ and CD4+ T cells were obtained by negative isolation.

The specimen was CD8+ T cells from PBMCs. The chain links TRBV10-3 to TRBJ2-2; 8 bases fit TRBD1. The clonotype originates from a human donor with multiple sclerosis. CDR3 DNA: TGTGCCATCAGTGATCGACAGGGGCAAGGGGAGCTGTTTTTT. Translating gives CAISDRQGQGELFF.